Below, one T cell receptor beta chain is given with its context. The target of this receptor is not known. No base-level quality is on record; no much larger clone is a single base apart. This entry comes from a study of cytomegalovirus exposure and HLA in healthy donors (dated by TCRdb to the late 2010s). About the investigation overall: According to an earlier analysis of 587 of the donors, about 179 million T cells yielded roughly 110 million unique TCR beta sequences and about 280 Gb of sequence data. In an earlier analysis of 587 of the donors, high-throughput TCR beta sequencing was used to judge whether each TCR beta V gene segment behaved as functional or pseudogenic. To predict cytomegalovirus infection status, the study combined high-throughput TCR immunosequencing, statistical association of individual TCRs with disease status, and machine learning. A later genetic analysis took genome-wide SNP genotypes for about three fifths of the 666 donors and used that subset as a discovery cohort. The study profiled the T cell repertoires of 550 to 700 subjects by immunosequencing and related them to cytomegalovirus serostatus. All discovery cohort repertoires had been generated on a single sequencing platform. An early release covering more than 500 HLA-typed donors comprised roughly 300 gigabases of sequencing data and tens of millions of unique TCR sequences. HLA typing included class I and class II loci at four-digit resolution. A handful of DR-DQ haplotypes were handled as single units for association and clustering because linkage in the cohort was strong. Donor age, sex, ethnicity and CMV serostatus were collected together with the repertoire data. To study patterns of TCR occurrence, a later analysis re-analyzed previously published TCR beta repertoires from 650 to 750 donors and added high-resolution HLA genotyping. Of the approximately 400 genotyped donors, approximately 83% fell in the genetic ancestry cluster associated with self-reported Caucasian donors. A separate validation cohort of about 110 different subjects was used in addition to the roughly 620-subject first cohort. Rather than using new phenotypic data, the later analysis identified candidate immune exposures from TCR beta sequences and from how often those sequences occurred across donors. Typing coverage differed by locus: A, B, C, DRB1 and DQB1 were typed in roughly 620-630 donors, DQA1 in about 550, DPA1 in some 610, and DPB1 in about 450. The aim of the study was to test whether cataloging public T cell receptors could identify signatures of past pathogen exposure. On average, around 230,000 unique TCR beta nucleotide sequences were sequenced per donor among roughly 430 genotyped donors of the cohort, with about 17% of those sequences being non-productive.

The library was generated by the immunoSEQ multiplex PCR assay. The multiplex PCR relied on a mix of 60 forward primers for TCR Vbeta segments and 13 reverse primers for TCR Jbeta segments. A multiplex PCR assay on genomic DNA amplified the CDR3 region of rearranged TCR beta genes. On the Illumina HiSeq System, the amplified TCR beta libraries were sequenced as 87-base-pair reads. The source study handled its data this way. A later analysis tallied approximately 87 million unique TCR beta chains across the 666 repertoires, and approximately 12 million of those chains were shared by two or more donors. To remove PCR and sequencing errors, raw reads were error-corrected and collapsed into unique sequences using a nearest-neighbor algorithm that merged closely related sequences. To assign V, D and J gene segments, CDR3 sequences were aligned to IMGT reference sequences. Each retained sequence needed at least a six-nucleotide match to both a V gene segment and a J gene segment. A rearrangement was called productive if the CDR3 had no stop codons and remained in frame with V and J, and every other rearrangement was called non-productive. CDR3 was defined according to IMGT convention as the region running from the second conserved V-encoded cysteine to the conserved J-encoded phenylalanine. Sequences without an unambiguous match to a single V gene segment were excluded from the earlier analysis of several hundred of the donors. An earlier analysis of a few hundred of the donors called V segments functional above 56.7% productive rearrangements and segregating when the between-donor standard deviation exceeded 5%. A statistical classification framework was built to diagnose cytomegalovirus status from the catalog of TCR beta chain sequences. In a later analysis, TCR nucleotide sequences were compared against IMGT/GENE-DB human TR gene sequences so that V and J genes could be assigned. A later analysis assigned CDR3 sequences and most-parsimonious VDJ recombination scenarios with the TCRdist pipeline. In a later analysis, each TCR beta chain was defined by its CDR3 amino acid sequence together with its V-gene family, and reads lacking a unique V-gene family were excluded. A later analysis removed 500 to 600 highly shared, low-generation-probability nucleotide sequences to deal with suspected cross-contamination and a sequencing artifact. In a later analysis, a clonal expansion index for each public chain was calculated from normalized within-repertoire ranks of inferred template counts. In a later analysis, generation probabilities were computed using a VDJ recombination model fitted to out-of-frame rearrangements, and the results were checked against IGoR. In a later analysis, TCR-TCR, TCR-HLA and TCR-CMV co-occurrence was scored with hypergeometric tests, and a repertoire-size bias correction was applied to TCR pairs. A later analysis estimated false discovery rates by permuting HLA or CMV assignments 20 times. A later analysis grouped co-occurring TCRs with DBSCAN, adding TCRdist sequence similarity when clustering within HLA-allele-positive subsets. Co-occurrence clustering excluded repertoires with fewer than 30,000 or more than 120,000 public chains, plus five with anomalous nucleotide sharing. TCRdb stores this immuneACCESS table with in-frame sequences only. Part of the clones is absent; in the studies checked, under half of the shortfall reflects unresolved V genes, and no reason is known for the rest. V and J calls and clone size are copied from that table; D and trimming were computed from the DNA. The sample includes fewer than 110,000 clones, with more than 65% observed a single time. Approximately 2.4% of the sample is in the top ten clones.

In total, over 600 healthy bone marrow donors made up the cohort. All cohort members were sampled while nominally healthy, although unrecorded immune exposures were likely present. The donor was CMV seronegative and belonged to the group of 380 or so seronegative cohort members. Each donor provided a peripheral blood sample, and peripheral blood mononuclear cells were used for TCR beta sequencing. Genomic DNA extraction from the blood cell samples was performed with the Qiagen DNeasy Blood Extraction Kit. The research as a whole found: A later analysis found that most CMV-associated TCR beta chains appeared HLA-restricted, with HLA associations seemingly driven largely by CMV exposure. According to a later genetic analysis, donors in an Asian-associated ancestry cluster had fewer N-insertions in productive TCRs than the approximately 700-donor mean. A further reported finding was that TCR beta sequences accurately predicted the HLA-A and HLA-B alleles for most subjects in the first cohort. In the study, some 160 TCR beta chains were listed as associated with cytomegalovirus. In a later analysis, the rate of TCR association differed among HLA loci, with DRB1 alleles having the most associated TCRs and HLA-C alleles having the fewest. Correlated functional status among segregating V segments might be attributable to linkage disequilibrium, but an unknown experimental factor could not be ruled out. A later analysis found that HLA-associated TCR beta chains were more clonally expanded and had lower generation probabilities than equally common non-associated chains. In a later analysis, some 17,000 TCR beta sequences were associated with specific HLA alleles at a false discovery rate of 0.05. The only immune exposure information available for the cohort was CMV serostatus. In vitro tests confirmed that a few of the cytomegalovirus-associated TCR beta chains recognize cytomegalovirus antigens. According to a later analysis, parvovirus B19, influenza, CMV and Epstein-Barr virus appeared linked to several top co-occurrence clusters. Because HLA typing was unavailable for some donors at each locus, only the typed subset was used in association tests. Roughly uniform sequencing depth across donors was assumed in presence/absence analyses, although this assumption may not hold. In an earlier analysis of more than 450 of the donors, most TCR beta V segments were observed in productive rearrangements about 87% or about 30% of the time, broadly matching IMGT annotations. Strong co-occurrence of HLA alleles, especially DR and DQ, made assigning TCR associations to individual alleles difficult. The classifier was reported to diagnose cytomegalovirus status with high specificity and sensitivity in both the original and validation cohorts. An association between a missense DCLRE1C variant and V-gene and J-gene trimming of TCR beta chains was found in a later genetic analysis and replicated in an independent cohort. The authors suggested that the approach could potentially be generalized to other disease states and immunological phenotypes. A group of highly shared sequence variants was considered likely to be a technical artifact of the sequencing pipeline. This cohort had only TCR beta chains sequenced, and the lack of alpha or paired-chain data limited which features could be detected. Because counts were too low, about 18 rarely observed V segments, including chromosome 9 orphons, were excluded from the earlier analysis of around 590 of the donors. Most TCR sequences were seen in very few donors, while some public TCRs were found in many individuals.

The source of this sequence is a man aged 25-45 years in good health and CMV-seronegative. Source material: PBMCs.

The DNA sequence is given as TGCGCCAGCAGGGAGACAGGGGGCACTGAAGCTTTCTTT. It translates to CASRETGGTEAFF. The rearrangement combines TRBV10-1 with TRBJ1-1, and 9 junctional nucleotides match TRBD1. The germline V gene (reference sequence) yields WNHNN for CDR1 and SYGVQD for CDR2. CDR3 length: 13 amino acids, cysteine to phenylalanine. The DNA shown is the 39-base CDR3, in frame from base 1. Ends trimmed: V by 6 bases, J by 4 bases; bases unmatched to a gene: 3.